This T cell receptor beta chain comes out of a study of T cell responses to AZD1222 COVID-19 vaccine. Turning to the study itself: Second-dose groups at about 4 or about 12 weeks were pooled. Findings and caveats of the study: Repertoire sampling happened only post peak T cell response. Unmutated variant regions reportedly attract nearly half of all spike-specific TCRs. The CD4 TCRs associated with vaccination extended across spike and predominated at 160-218 and 743-854.

Here immunoSEQ multiplex PCR was the method, and the copy in TCRdb shows in-frame clones only, minus some. Among about 150,000 clones listed, less than 95% were seen once. Remarks on this clone: The antigen remains unidentified.

This CDR3 has 16 amino acids. V dropped 4 bases and J dropped 1; count of bases not matched to a gene: 3. Germline lookup yields CDR1 LGHDT and CDR2 YNNKEL (reference sequence). V is TRBV3-1 (or the pseudogene TRBV3-2) and J is TRBJ2-2; TRBD2 aligns across 10 bases. The sample was peripheral blood, taken on day 0 of AZD1222 vaccination. The clonotype comes from an adult in good health. The CDR3 nucleotides are TGTGCCAGCAGCCGTAGACTAGCGGGGAACACCGGGGAGCTGTTTTTT. Encoded protein: CASSRRLAGNTGELFF.